The present entry profiles one T cell receptor (beta chain) with its context. Original processing methods: Amplified reference gene primers provided the basis for estimating nucleated cell counts. Profiling relied on immunoSEQ multiplex PCR, and the TCRdb table lists in-frame clones only, not all of them. That table is the source of V, J and clone size, and D and trimming were worked out from the DNA. Of around 32,000 clones listed, around 86% are singletons. These data come from a study of blood T cell repertoires in COVID-19. Study-level background: Samples representing acute and convalescent COVID-19 were sourced from the United States, Italy and Spain. T cells, B-cell-depleted T cells, or PBMCs supplied cDNA or gDNA.

Germline V gene data show CDR1 as LNHNV and CDR2 as YYDKDF (reference sequence). V lost 1 base to trimming and J lost 4 bases; unmatched junction nucleotides: 5. The CDR3 is 16 residues long. The receptor comes from a woman of 80 years or more with active or convalescent COVID-19. The chain combines TRBV15 with TRBJ2-3, with 10 nucleotides matching TRBD1. Sequenced: peripheral blood. Written as DNA, the CDR3 is TGTGCCACCAGCAGAGGCGTAGGACAGGGGGCAGATACGCAGTATTTT. Translating it yields CATSRGVGQGADTQYF.